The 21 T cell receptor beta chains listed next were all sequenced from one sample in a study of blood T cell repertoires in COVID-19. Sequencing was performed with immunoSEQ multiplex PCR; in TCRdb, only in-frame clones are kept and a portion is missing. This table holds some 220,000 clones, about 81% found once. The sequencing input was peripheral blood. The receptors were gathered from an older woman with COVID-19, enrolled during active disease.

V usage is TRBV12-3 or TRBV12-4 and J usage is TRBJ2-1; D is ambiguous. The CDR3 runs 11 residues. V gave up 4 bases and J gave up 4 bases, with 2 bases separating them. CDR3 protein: CASSSYNEQFF. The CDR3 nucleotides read TGTGCCAGCAGTTCGTACAATGAGCAGTTCTTC.

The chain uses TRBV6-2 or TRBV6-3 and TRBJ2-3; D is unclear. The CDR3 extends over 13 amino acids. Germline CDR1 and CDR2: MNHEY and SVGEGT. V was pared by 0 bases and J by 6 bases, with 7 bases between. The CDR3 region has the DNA TGTGCCAGCAGTTACTCGAGCCCCGATACGCAGTATTTT. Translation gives CASSYSSPDTQYF.

The CDR3 sequence: CASSLRLATSSTDTQYF. Here the CDR3 DNA reads TGTGCCAGCAGCCTCAGACTAGCGACTAGTAGCACAGATACGCAGTATTTT. This sequence joins TRBV13 and TRBJ2-3; 8 nucleotides match TRBD2. V lost 5 bases to trimming and J lost 0 bases; unmatched junction nucleotides: 10. The CDR3 runs 17 residues. Germline V gene sequence: CDR1 PRHDT, CDR2 FYEKMQ (reference sequence).

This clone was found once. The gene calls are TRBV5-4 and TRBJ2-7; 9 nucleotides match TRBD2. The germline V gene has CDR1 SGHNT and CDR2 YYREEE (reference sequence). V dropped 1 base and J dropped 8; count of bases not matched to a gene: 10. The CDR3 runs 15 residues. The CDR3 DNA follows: TGTGCCAGCAGCTTGCCACGTGGGACTAGCACCCAGCAGTACTTC. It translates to CASSLPRGTSTQQYF.

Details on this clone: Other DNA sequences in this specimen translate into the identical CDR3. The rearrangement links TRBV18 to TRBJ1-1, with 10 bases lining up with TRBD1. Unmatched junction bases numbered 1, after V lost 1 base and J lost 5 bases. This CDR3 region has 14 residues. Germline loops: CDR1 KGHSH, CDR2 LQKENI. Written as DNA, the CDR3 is TGTGCCAGCTCACCACAGGGACAGGGGACTGAAGCTTTCTTT. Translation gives CASSPQGQGTEAFF.

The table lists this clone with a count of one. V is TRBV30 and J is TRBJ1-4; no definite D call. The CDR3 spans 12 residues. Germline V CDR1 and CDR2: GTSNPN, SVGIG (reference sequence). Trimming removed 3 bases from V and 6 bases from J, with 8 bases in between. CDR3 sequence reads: CAWSGEYEKLFF. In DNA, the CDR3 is TGTGCCTGGAGCGGGGAATATGAAAAACTGTTTTTT.

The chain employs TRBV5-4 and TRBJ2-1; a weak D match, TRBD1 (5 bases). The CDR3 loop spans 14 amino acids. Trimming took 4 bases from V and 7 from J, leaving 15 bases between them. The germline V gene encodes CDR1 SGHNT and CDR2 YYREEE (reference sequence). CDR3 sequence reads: CASSHPGRRNEQFF. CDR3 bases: TGTGCCAGCAGCCACCCAGGGCGGAGAAATGAGCAGTTCTTC. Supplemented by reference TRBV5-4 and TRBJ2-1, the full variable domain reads ETGVTQSPTHLIKTRGQQVTLRCSSQSGHNTVSWYQQALGQGPQFIFQYYREEENGRGNFPPRFSGLQFPNYSSELNVNALELDDSALYLCASSHPGRRNEQFFGPGTRLTVL.

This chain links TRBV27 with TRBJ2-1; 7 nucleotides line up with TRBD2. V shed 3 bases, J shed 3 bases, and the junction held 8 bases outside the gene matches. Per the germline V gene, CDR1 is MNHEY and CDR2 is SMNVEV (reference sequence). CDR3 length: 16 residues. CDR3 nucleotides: TGTGCCAGCAGTTTCCGTCCCGGGACTAACTACAATGAGCAGTTCTTC. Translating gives CASSFRPGTNYNEQFF.

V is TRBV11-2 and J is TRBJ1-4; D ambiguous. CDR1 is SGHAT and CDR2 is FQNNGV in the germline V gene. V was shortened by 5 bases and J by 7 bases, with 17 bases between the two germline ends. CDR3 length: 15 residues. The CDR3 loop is CASSPSAGIVEKLFF. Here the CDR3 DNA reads TGTGCCAGCAGCCCAAGCGCGGGCATCGTTGAAAAACTGTTTTTT. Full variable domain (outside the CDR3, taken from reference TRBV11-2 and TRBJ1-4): EAGVAQSPRYKIIEKRQSVAFWCNPISGHATLYWYQQILGQGPKLLIQFQNNGVVDDSQLPKDRFSAERLKGVDSTLKIQPAKLEDSAVYLCASSPSAGIVEKLFFGSGTQLSVL.

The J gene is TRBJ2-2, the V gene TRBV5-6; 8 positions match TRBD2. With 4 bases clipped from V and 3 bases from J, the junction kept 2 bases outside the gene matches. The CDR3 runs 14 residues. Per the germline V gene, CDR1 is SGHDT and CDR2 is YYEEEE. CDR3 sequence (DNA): TGTGCCAGCAGCCCGGGACTAGACACCGGGGAGCTGTTTTTT. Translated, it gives CASSPGLDTGELFF.

As DNA, the CDR3 is TGTGCCAGCAGCCTACAGGGGGCGAACACTGAAGCTTTCTTT. This codes for CASSLQGANTEAFF. The chain employs TRBV2 and TRBJ1-1; 9 positions agree with TRBD1. The V and J ends lost 6 bases and 1 base, in that order; junction bases with no gene match: 3. The CDR3 is made up of 14 amino acids. CDR1 and CDR2 from the germline V gene are SNHLY and FYNNEI.

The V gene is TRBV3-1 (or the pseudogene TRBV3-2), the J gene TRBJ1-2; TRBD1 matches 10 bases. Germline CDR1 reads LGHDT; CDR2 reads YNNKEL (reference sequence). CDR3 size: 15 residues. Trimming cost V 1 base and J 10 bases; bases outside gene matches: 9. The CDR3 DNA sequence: TGTGCCAGCAGCCAAGCGTGGGAGACAGGGGGCGACTACACCTTC. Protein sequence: CASSQAWETGGDYTF.

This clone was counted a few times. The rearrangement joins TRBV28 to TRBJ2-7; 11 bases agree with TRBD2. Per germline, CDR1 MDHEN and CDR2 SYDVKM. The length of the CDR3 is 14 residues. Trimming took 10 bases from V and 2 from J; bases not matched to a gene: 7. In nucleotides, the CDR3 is TGTGCCACCTTCTTAGCGGGAGGGACCTACGAGCAGTACTTC. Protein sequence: CATFLAGGTYEQYF.

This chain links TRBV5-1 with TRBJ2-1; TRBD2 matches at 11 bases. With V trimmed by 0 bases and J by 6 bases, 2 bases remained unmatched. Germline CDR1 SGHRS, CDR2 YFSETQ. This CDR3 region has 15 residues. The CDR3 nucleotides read TGCGCCAGCAGCTTGGAAGGGACTAGCGGCAATGAGCAGTTCTTC. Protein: CASSLEGTSGNEQFF.

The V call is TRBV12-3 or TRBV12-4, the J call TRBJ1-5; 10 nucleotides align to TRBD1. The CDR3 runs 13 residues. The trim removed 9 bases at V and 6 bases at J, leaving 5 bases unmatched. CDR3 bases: TGTGCCAGTGTAGGACAGGGGGTTCAGCCCCAGCATTTT. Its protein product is CASVGQGVQPQHF.

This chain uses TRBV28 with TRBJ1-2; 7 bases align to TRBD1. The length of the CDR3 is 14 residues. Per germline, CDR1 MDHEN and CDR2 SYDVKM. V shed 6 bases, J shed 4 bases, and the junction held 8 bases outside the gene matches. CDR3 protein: CASRPQGLGYGYTF. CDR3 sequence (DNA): TGTGCCAGCAGGCCACAGGGGTTAGGCTATGGCTACACCTTC.

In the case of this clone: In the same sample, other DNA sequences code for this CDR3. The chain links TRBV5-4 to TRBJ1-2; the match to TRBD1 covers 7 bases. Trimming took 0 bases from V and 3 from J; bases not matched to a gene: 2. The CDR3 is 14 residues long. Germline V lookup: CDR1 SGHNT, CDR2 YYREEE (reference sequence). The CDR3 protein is CASSLGDRDYGYTF. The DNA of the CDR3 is TGTGCCAGCAGCTTGGGCGACAGGGACTATGGCTACACCTTC.

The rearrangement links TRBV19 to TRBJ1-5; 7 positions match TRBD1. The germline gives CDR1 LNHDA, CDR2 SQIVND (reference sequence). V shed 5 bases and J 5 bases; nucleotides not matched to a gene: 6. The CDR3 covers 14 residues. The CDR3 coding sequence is TGTGCCAGTAGTTCCGGACAGGTAGATCAGCCCCAGCATTTT. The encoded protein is CASSSGQVDQPQHF.

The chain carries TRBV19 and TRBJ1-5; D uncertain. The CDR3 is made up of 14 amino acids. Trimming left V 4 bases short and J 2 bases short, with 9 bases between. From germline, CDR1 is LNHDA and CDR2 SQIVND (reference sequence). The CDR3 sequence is CASSRTQGNQPQHF. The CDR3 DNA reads TGTGCCAGTAGTAGGACTCAGGGCAATCAGCCCCAGCATTTT.

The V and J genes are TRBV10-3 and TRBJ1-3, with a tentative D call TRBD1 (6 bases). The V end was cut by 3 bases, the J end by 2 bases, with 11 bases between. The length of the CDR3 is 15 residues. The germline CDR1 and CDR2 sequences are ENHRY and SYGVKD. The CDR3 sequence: CAISDRGKTGNTIYF. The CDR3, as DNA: TGTGCCATCAGTGACAGGGGAAAGACTGGAAACACCATATATTTT.

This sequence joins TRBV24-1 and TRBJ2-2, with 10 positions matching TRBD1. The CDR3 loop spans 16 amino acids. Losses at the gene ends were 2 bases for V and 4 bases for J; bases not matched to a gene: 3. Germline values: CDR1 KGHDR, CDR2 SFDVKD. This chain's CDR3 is CATSDSGQGGTGELFF. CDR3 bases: TGTGCCACCAGTGATTCCGGACAGGGGGGCACCGGGGAGCTGTTTTTT.